This TCR beta chain was documented in a study of blood T cell repertoires in COVID-19. At the level of the study: Donors in the United States, Italy and Spain gave samples during acute or convalescent COVID-19. From T cells, B-cell-depleted T cells, or PBMCs came the material, which was cDNA or gDNA.

The CDR3 spans 15 residues. The trim removed 4 bases at V and 2 bases at J, leaving 2 bases unmatched. Per the germline V gene, CDR1 is SGHRS and CDR2 is YFSETQ. Study processing details: Nucleated cell counts were estimated from reference gene primer amplification. Method: immunoSEQ multiplex PCR; TCRdb's copy keeps in-frame clones and lacks some. V, J and clone size are those of that table, while D and trimming were read from the DNA. The repertoire consists of under 250,000 clones, with about 83% occurring once and the leading ten covering about 7.3%. This receptor was obtained from a woman aged 45-65 years with active or convalescent COVID-19. The V gene is TRBV5-1, the J gene TRBJ2-7; 14 bases match TRBD2. The specimen sequenced was peripheral blood. The CDR3 DNA reads TGCGCCAGCAGCATGACTAGCGGGGGGGCCTACGAGCAGTACTTC. Protein sequence: CASSMTSGGAYEQYF.